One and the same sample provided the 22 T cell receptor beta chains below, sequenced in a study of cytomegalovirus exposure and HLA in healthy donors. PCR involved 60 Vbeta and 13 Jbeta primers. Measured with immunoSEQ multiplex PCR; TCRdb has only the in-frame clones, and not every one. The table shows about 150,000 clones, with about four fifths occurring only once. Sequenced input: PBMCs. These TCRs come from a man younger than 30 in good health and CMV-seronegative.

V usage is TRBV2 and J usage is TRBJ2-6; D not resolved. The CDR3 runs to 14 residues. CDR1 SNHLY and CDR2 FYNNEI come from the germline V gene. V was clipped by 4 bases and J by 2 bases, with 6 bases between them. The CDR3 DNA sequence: TGTGCCAGCAGTGGGGCTCCTGGGGCCAACGTCCTGACTTTC. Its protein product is CASSGAPGANVLTF.

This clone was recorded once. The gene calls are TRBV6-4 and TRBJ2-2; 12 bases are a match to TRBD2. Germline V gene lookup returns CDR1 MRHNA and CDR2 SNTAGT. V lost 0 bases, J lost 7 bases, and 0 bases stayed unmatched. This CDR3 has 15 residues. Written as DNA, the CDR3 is TGTGCCAGCAGTGACTCGACTAGCGGGGGCGGGGAGCTGTTTTTT. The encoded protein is CASSDSTSGGGELFF.

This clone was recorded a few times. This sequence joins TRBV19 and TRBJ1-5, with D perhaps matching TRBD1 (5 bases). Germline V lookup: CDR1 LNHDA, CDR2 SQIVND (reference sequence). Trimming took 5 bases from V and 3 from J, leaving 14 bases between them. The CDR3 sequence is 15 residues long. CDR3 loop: CASSPGPQVNQPQHF. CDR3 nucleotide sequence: TGTGCCAGTAGTCCAGGCCCACAGGTCAATCAGCCCCAGCATTTT.

This CDR3 reads CASSRTEYGYTF. The CDR3 DNA follows: TGTGCCAGCAGCCGGACAGAATATGGCTACACCTTC. The chain couples TRBV7-9 to TRBJ1-2; D perhaps matches TRBD1 (6 bases). This CDR3 comprises 12 residues. Trimming removed 5 bases at V and 5 bases at J, with 9 bases between. Germline-derived CDR1 and CDR2 are SEHNR and FQNEAQ (reference sequence).

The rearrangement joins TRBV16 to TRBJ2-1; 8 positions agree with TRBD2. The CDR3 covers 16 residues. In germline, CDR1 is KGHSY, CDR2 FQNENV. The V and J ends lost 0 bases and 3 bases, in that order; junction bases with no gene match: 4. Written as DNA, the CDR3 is TGTGCCAGCAGCCAATCGAAGCGGGGGATCTACAATGAGCAGTTCTTC. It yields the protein CASSQSKRGIYNEQFF.

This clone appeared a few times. The CDR3 here is CASKTSGVVTQYF. Here the CDR3 DNA reads TGTGCCAGCAAAACTAGCGGGGTGGTTACGCAGTATTTT. The chain is built from TRBV2 and TRBJ2-3, with TRBD2 identical over 10 bases. The V gene end was trimmed by 7 bases and the J gene end by 8 bases; junction bases not matched to a gene: 6. The CDR3 consists of 13 residues. Germline V lookup: CDR1 SNHLY, CDR2 FYNNEI.

CDR3 protein: CASSFRQGGPGNTIYF. The DNA of the CDR3 is TGTGCCAGCAGTTTCCGGCAGGGTGGACCTGGAAACACCATATATTTT. The chain joins TRBV28 to TRBJ1-3, with D perhaps TRBD1 (5 bases). Trimming cost V 3 bases and J 2 bases, with 14 bases left between them. Germline values: CDR1 MDHEN, CDR2 SYDVKM. The CDR3 loop spans 16 amino acids. The full variable domain, completed using reference TRBV28 and TRBJ1-3, is DVKVTQSSRYLVKRTGEKVFLECVQDMDHENMFWYRQDPGLGLRLIYFSYDVKMKEKGDIPEGYSVSREKKERFSLILESASTNQTSMYLCASSFRQGGPGNTIYFGEGSWLTVV.

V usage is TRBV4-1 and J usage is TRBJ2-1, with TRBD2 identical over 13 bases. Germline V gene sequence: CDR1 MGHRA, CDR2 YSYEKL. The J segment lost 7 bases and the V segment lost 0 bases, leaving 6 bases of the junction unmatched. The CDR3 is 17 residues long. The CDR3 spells CASSQDELAGGRNEQFF. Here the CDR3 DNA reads TGCGCCAGCAGCCAAGATGAACTAGCGGGGGGGCGTAATGAGCAGTTCTTC.

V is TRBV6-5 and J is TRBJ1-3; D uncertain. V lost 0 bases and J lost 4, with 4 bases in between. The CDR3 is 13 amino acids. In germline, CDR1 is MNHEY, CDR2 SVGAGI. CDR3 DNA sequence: TGTGCCAGCAGTTACTCGAGGGGAAACACCATATATTTT. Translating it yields CASSYSRGNTIYF.

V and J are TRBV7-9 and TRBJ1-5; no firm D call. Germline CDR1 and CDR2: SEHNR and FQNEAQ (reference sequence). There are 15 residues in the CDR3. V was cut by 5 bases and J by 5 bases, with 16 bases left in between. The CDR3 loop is CASSRAGLEDQPQHF. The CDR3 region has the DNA TGTGCCAGCAGCAGGGCAGGTCTGGAGGATCAGCCCCAGCATTTT.

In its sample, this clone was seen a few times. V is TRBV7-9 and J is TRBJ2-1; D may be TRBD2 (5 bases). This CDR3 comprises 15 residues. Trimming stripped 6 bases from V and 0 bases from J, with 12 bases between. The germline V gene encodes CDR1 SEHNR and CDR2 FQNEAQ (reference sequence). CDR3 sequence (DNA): TGTGCCAGCAGGGGAGCAGTTTCCTCCTACAATGAGCAGTTCTTC. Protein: CASRGAVSSYNEQFF.

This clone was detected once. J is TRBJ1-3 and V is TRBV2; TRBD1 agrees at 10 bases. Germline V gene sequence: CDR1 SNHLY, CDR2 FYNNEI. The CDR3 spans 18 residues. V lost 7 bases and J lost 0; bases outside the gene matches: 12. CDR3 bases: TGTGCCAGCACCCTGAAGGGGACAGGGGTTAGCTCTGGAAACACCATATATTTT. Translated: CASTLKGTGVSSGNTIYF. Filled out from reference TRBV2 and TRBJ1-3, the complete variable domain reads EPEVTQTPSHQVTQMGQEVILRCVPISNHLYFYWYRQILGQKVEFLVSFYNNEISEKSEIFDDQFSVERPDGSNFTLKIRSTKLEDSAMYFCASTLKGTGVSSGNTIYFGEGSWLTVV.

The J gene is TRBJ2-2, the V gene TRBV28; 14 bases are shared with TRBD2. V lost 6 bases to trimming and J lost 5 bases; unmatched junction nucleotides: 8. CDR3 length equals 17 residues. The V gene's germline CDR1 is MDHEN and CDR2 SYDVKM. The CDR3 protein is CASSPGLAGGWTGELFF. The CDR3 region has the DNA TGTGCCAGCAGCCCCGGACTAGCGGGGGGTTGGACCGGGGAGCTGTTTTTT.

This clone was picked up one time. The DNA for the CDR3 is TGCGCCAGCAGCTTGTCTGGGGCTAACACTGAAGCTTTCTTT. Protein sequence: CASSLSGANTEAFF. The V call is TRBV5-1, the J call TRBJ1-1; perhaps TRBD1 as D (5 bases). The CDR3 covers 14 residues. Trimming stripped 1 base from V and 2 bases from J, with 9 bases between. Germline V CDR1 and CDR2: SGHRS, YFSETQ.

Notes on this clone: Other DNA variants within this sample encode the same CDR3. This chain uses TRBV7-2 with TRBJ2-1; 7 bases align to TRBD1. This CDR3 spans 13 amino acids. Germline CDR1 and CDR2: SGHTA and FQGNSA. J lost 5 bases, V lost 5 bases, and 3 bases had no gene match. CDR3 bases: TGTGCCAGCAGCCTGGGACAGAACAATGAGCAGTTCTTC. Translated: CASSLGQNNEQFF.

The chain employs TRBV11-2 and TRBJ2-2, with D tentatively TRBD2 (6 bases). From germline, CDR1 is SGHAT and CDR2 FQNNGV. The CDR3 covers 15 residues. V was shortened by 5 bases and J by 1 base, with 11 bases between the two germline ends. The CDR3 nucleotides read TGTGCCAGCAGCCCGCGGGGAGTGAACACCGGGGAGCTGTTTTTT. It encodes CASSPRGVNTGELFF.

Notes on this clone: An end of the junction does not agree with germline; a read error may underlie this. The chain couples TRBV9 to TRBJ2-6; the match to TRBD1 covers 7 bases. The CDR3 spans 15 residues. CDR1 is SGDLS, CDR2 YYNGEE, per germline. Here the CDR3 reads CASSQGVFGANGLTF. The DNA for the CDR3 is TGTGCCAGCAGCCAGGGGGTATTTGGGGCCAACGGCCTGACTTTC.

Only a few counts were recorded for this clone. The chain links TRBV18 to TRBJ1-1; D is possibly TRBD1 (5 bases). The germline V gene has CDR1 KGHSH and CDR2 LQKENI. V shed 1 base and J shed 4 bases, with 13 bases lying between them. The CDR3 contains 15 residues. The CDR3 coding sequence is TGTGCCAGCTCACCACTCCAGGGAAGAGGCACTGAAGCTTTCTTT. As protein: CASSPLQGRGTEAFF. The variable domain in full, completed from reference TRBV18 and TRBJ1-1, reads NAGVMQNPRHLVRRRGQEARLRCSPMKGHSHVYWYRQLPEEGLKFMVYLQKENIIDESGMPKERFSAEFPKEGPSILRIQQVVRGDSAAYFCASSPLQGRGTEAFFGQGTRLTVV.

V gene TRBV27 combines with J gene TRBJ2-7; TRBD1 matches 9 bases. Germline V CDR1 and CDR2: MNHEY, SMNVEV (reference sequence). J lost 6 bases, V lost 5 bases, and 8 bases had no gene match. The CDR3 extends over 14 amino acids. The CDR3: CASSLGQGLGEQYV. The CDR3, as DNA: TGTGCCAGCAGTCTGGGACAGGGTCTCGGCGAGCAGTACGTC.

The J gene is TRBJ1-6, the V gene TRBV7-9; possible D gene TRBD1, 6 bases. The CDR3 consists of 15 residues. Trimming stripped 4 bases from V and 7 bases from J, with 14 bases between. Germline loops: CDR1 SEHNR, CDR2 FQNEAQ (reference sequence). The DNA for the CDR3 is TGTGCCAGCAGCTCACCACAGGGAGCGAATTCACCCCTCCACTTT. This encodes CASSSPQGANSPLHF.

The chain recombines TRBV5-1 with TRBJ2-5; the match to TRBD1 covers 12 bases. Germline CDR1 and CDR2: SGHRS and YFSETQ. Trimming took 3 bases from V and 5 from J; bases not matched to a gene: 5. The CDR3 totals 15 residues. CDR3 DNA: TGCGCCAGCAGCTACGGGACAGGGGGCGCGGAGACCCAGTACTTC. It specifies CASSYGTGGAETQYF.

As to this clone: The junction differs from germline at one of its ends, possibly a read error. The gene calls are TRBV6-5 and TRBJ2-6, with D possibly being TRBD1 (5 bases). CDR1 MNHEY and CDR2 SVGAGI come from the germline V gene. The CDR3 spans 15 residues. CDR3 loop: CASRRTLSGANGLTF. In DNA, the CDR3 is TGTGCCAGCAGGCGGACCTTGTCTGGGGCCAACGGCCTGACTTTC.